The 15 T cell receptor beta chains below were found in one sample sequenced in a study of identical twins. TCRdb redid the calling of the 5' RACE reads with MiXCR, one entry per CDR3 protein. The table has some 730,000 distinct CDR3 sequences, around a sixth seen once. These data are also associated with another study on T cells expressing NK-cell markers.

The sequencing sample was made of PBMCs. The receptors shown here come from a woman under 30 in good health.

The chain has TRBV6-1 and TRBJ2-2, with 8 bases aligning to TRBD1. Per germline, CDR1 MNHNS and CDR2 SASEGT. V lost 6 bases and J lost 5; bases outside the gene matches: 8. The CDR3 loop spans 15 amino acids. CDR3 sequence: CASRTRGRITGELFF. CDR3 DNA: TGTGCCAGCAGGACCAGGGGGCGAATTACCGGGGAGCTGTTTTTT.

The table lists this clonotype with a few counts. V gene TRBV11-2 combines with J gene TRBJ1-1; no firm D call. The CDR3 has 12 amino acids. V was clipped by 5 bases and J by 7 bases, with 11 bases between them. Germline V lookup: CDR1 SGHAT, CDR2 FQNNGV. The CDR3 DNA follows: TGTGCCAGCAGCGCGGCCCGTTTTGAAGCTTTCTTT. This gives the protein CASSAARFEAFF.

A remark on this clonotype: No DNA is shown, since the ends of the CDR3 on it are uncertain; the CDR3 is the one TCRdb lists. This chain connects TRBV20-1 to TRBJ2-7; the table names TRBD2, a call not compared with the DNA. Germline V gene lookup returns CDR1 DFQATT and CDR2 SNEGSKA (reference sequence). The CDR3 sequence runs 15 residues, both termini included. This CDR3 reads CSATERAGGFFWQYF.

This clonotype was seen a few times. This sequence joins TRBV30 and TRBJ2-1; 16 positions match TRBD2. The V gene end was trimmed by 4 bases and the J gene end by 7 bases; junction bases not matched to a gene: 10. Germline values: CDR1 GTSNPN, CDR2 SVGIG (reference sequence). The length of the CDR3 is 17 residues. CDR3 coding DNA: TGTGCCTGGACCTCCGGGACTAGCGGGAGGGCCAGAAATGAGCAGTTCTTC. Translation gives CAWTSGTSGRARNEQFF.

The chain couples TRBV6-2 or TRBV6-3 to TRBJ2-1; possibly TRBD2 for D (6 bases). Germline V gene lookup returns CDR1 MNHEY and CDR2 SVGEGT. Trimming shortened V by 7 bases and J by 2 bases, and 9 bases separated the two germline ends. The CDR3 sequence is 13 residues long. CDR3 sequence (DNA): TGTGCCAGCACGAGCGGGCCCTACAATGAGCAGTTCTTC. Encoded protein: CASTSGPYNEQFF.

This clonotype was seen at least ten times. CDR3 DNA sequence: TGTGCCAGCAGTTTACTAGCGGGGTACAATGAGCAGTTCTTC. Translating gives CASSLLAGYNEQFF. This chain links TRBV12-3 or TRBV12-4 with TRBJ2-1; 9 nucleotides match TRBD2. The V and J ends lost 2 bases and 4 bases, in that order; junction bases with no gene match: 0. The CDR3 length is 14 residues.

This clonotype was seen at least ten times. The CDR3 loop reads CASSVQSSYNEQFF. The CDR3, as DNA: TGCGCCAGCAGCGTACAGAGTTCCTACAATGAGCAGTTCTTC. V is TRBV5-1 and J is TRBJ2-1; D gene unclear. CDR3 length equals 14 residues. The V end was cut by 4 bases, the J end by 1 base, with 9 bases between. Germline V gene lookup returns CDR1 SGHRS and CDR2 YFSETQ.

The CDR3 region has the DNA TGTGCCAGCAGCTTGCGACAAATTTATAATTCACCCCTCCACTTT. It codes for CASSLRQIYNSPLHF. The gene calls are TRBV5-5 and TRBJ1-6; the D is unclear. CDR1 and CDR2 (germline): SGHKS, YYEKEE (reference sequence). The CDR3 extends over 15 amino acids. V was trimmed by 1 base and J by 4 bases, leaving 9 bases between them.

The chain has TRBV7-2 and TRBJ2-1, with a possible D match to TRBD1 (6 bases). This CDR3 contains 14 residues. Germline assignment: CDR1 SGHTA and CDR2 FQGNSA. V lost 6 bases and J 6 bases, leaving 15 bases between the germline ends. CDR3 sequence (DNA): TGTGCCAGCAGACCGGCGGGCAGGGGCAATGAGCAGTTCTTC. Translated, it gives CASRPAGRGNEQFF.

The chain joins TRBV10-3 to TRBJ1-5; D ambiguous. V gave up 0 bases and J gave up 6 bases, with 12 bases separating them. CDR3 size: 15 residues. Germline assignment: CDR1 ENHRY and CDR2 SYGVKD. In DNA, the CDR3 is TGTGCCATCAGTGAGTCAGCCCCAAAGGGTCAGCCCCAGCATTTT. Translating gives CAISESAPKGQPQHF.

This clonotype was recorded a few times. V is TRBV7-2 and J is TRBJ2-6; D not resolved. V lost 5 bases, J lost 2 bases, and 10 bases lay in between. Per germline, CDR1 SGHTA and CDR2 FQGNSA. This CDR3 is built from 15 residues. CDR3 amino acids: CASSGLWTGANVLTF. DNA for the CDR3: TGTGCCAGCAGCGGCCTTTGGACTGGGGCCAACGTCCTGACTTTC. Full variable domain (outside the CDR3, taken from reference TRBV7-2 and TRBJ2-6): GAGVSQSPSNKVTEKGKDVELRCDPISGHTALYWYRQSLGQGLEFLIYFQGNSAPDKSGLPSDRFSAERTGGSVSTLTIQRTQQEDSAVYLCASSGLWTGANVLTFGAGSRLTVL.

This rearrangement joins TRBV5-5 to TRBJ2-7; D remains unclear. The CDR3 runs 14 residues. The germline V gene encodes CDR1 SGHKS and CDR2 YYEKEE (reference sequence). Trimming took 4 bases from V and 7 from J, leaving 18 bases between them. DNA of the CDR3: TGTGCCAGCAGCCCTGGCATCATCTCTAGTGAGCAGTACTTC. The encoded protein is CASSPGIISSEQYF.

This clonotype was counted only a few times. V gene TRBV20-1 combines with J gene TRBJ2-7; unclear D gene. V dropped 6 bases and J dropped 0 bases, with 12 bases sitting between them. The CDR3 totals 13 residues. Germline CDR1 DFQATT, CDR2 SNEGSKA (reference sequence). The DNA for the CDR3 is TGCAGTGCCTGGACGGATAGCTCCTACGAGCAGTACTTC. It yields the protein CSAWTDSSYEQYF.

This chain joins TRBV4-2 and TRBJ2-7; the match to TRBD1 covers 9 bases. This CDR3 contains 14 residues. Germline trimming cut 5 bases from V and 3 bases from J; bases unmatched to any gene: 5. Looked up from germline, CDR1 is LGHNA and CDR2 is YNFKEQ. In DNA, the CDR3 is TGTGCCAGCAGCGAAGCGGGACAGGGCTACGAGCAGTACTTC. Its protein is CASSEAGQGYEQYF.

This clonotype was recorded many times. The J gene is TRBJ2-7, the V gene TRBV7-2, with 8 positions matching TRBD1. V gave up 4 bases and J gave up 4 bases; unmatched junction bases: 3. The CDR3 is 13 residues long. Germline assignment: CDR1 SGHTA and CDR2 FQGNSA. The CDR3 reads CASSSDRGYEQYF. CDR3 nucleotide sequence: TGTGCCAGCAGCTCAGACAGGGGTTACGAGCAGTACTTC.